The 31 T cell receptor beta chains given below trace back to one sample, sequenced in a study of T-cell memory formation after mild COVID-19 (dated by TCRdb to about 2021). Library preparation used 5' RACE. Sequencing took place on an Illumina NovaSeq 6000. TCRdb reanalyzed the raw reads on its own, using fastp at Q25 for trimming and MiXCR for clone calling, and kept in-frame beta chains. Every entry covers one CDR3 protein and lists the most common genes and DNA from its rows. This sample lists about 350,000 distinct CDR3 sequences; approximately 13% were detected once. The ten top clones hold 22% of the sample. Source material: PBMCs or a T cell subset sorted from them (not recorded which). These receptors were taken from a man aged 18 to 29 who had mild COVID-19 (a few samples of this study predate the infection). The sample titles of this study are shuffled in the database, so cell type and time point are left out; the donor was told from shared clones.

This clonotype turned up a few times. V and J are TRBV28 and TRBJ2-5; no clear D gene. The germline V gene has CDR1 MDHEN and CDR2 SYDVKM. Trimming left V 5 bases short and J 5 bases short, with 9 bases between. The CDR3 sequence is 12 residues long. The CDR3 coding sequence is TGTGCCAGCAGTCGAGGAACCGAGACCCAGTACTTC. As protein: CASSRGTETQYF.

This clonotype appeared a few times. The chain joins TRBV7-2 to TRBJ1-3; D unclear. This CDR3 has 15 amino acids. The germline V gene has CDR1 SGHTA and CDR2 FQGNSA. V lost 0 bases and J 3 bases, leaving 9 bases between the germline ends. The CDR3 sequence: CASSLAGSGGNTIYF. The CDR3 DNA reads as TGTGCCAGCAGCTTAGCAGGGTCGGGTGGAAACACCATATATTTT.

This chain uses TRBV19 with TRBJ2-2; D is perhaps TRBD2 (5 bases). Germline loops: CDR1 LNHDA, CDR2 SQIVND (reference sequence). V lost 7 bases and J lost 7, with 19 bases in between. The CDR3 loop spans 15 amino acids. Here the CDR3 DNA reads TGTGCCAGTATCAACGGACTGACATTAGGCGGGGAGCTGTTTTTT. The encoded protein is CASINGLTLGGELFF.

This clonotype was picked up a small number of times. The chain joins TRBV7-2 to TRBJ1-1; unclear D gene. V dropped 1 base and J dropped 5 bases, with 11 bases sitting between them. This CDR3 region has 14 residues. Germline CDR1 and CDR2: SGHTA and FQGNSA. The CDR3 is CASSLGLGLTEAFF. Written as DNA, the CDR3 is TGTGCCAGCAGCTTAGGTTTAGGGTTGACTGAAGCTTTCTTT.

This chain links TRBV6-6 with TRBJ1-5, with D possibly TRBD1 on 6 matching bases. V dropped 6 bases and J dropped 0 bases, with 12 bases sitting between them. The CDR3 has 15 residues. Per the germline V gene, CDR1 is MNHNY and CDR2 is SVGAGI (reference sequence). The CDR3 coding sequence is TGTGCCAGCAGATGGGGGGCTGGTAGCAATCAGCCCCAGCATTTT. Its translation: CASRWGAGSNQPQHF.

This clonotype was counted only a few times. The chain recombines TRBV4-1 with TRBJ2-7; 7 bases fit TRBD1. There are 14 residues in the CDR3. Per germline, CDR1 MGHRA and CDR2 YSYEKL. Trimming cost V 1 base and J 1 base; bases outside gene matches: 1. The DNA of the CDR3 is TGCGCCAGCAGCCAAGCGGGACAGTCCTACGAGCAGTACTTC. Protein: CASSQAGQSYEQYF.

This clonotype turned up a few times. The chain couples TRBV29-1 to TRBJ1-5, with 9 bases fitting TRBD1. Germline CDR1 SQVTM, CDR2 ANQGSEA. V was pared by 4 bases and J by 4 bases, with 5 bases of the junction left unmatched. This CDR3 is built from 14 residues. CDR3 region: CSVGQGVGNQPQHF. The CDR3 coding sequence is TGCAGCGTTGGACAGGGGGTAGGGAATCAGCCCCAGCATTTT.

The chain links TRBV5-1 to TRBJ2-3, with D possibly being TRBD2 (6 bases). Trimming took off 8 bases at V and 0 bases at J, with 19 bases between the two ends. CDR3 length: 16 residues. Germline V gives CDR1 SGHRS, CDR2 YFSETQ. The CDR3 is CASTAGTGTSTDTQYF. Written as DNA, the CDR3 is TGCGCCAGTACGGCCGGGACTGGAACTAGCACAGATACGCAGTATTTT.

This clonotype occurred a few times. The chain couples TRBV24-1 to TRBJ2-3, with unresolved D. CDR1 and CDR2 from the germline V gene are KGHDR and SFDVKD. V lost 10 bases and J lost 4, with 11 bases in between. This CDR3 is built from 12 residues. The CDR3, as DNA: TGTGCCACTTCAGGTGGGGCAGATACGCAGTATTTT. Amino acid sequence: CATSGGADTQYF.

The genes are TRBV6-1 and TRBJ2-7; D is possibly TRBD1 (6 bases). Germline CDR1 MNHNS, CDR2 SASEGT. CDR3 length equals 15 residues. Trimming removed 4 bases from V and 1 base from J, with 14 bases in between. The CDR3 spells CASSAAGTRSYEQYV. CDR3 coding DNA: TGTGCCAGCAGTGCCGCCGGGACACGGTCCTACGAGCAGTACGTC.

The chain's CDR3 is CASTEGGFNYGYTF. CDR3 nucleotides: TGTGCCAGCACCGAGGGGGGATTTAACTATGGCTACACCTTC. The chain combines TRBV9 with TRBJ1-2, with a weak D call TRBD1 (6 bases). Germline V gene data show CDR1 as SGDLS and CDR2 as YYNGEE. This CDR3 comprises 14 residues. V shed 6 bases and J shed 1 base, with 13 bases lying between them.

The chain is built from TRBV6-5 and TRBJ1-2; no clear D. V lost 4 bases and J 7 bases, leaving 13 bases between the germline ends. Germline values: CDR1 MNHEY, CDR2 SVGAGI. The CDR3 has 13 amino acids. CDR3 sequence reads: CASSSPQVLGYTF. The CDR3 region has the DNA TGTGCCAGCAGTTCCCCACAAGTTCTTGGCTACACCTTC.

This clonotype was observed at least ten times. The chain has TRBV7-8 and TRBJ2-5; D call uncertain. CDR3 length: 13 residues. V shed 3 bases and J shed 2 bases, with 7 bases lying between them. CDR1 is SGHVS and CDR2 is FQNEAQ in the germline V gene. This CDR3 is CASSFGRQETQYF. The CDR3 region has the DNA TGTGCCAGCAGCTTTGGCAGACAAGAGACCCAGTACTTC. Using reference TRBV7-8 and TRBJ2-5 for the parts outside the CDR3, the full variable domain is GAGVSQSPRYKVAKRGQDVALRCDPISGHVSLFWYQQALGQGPEFLTYFQNEAQLDKSGLPSDRFFAERPEGSVSTLKIQRTQQEDSAVYLCASSFGRQETQYFGPGTRLLVL.

This chain links TRBV29-1 with TRBJ2-3; D is tentatively TRBD1 or TRBD2 (5 bases each). The CDR3 is 17 residues long. Germline CDR1 SQVTM, CDR2 ANQGSEA. V lost 0 bases, J lost 3 bases, and 19 bases lay in between. The CDR3 here is CSVEDQSGRPRTDTQYF. CDR3 coding DNA: TGCAGCGTTGAAGATCAGTCGGGGCGGCCCCGGACAGATACGCAGTATTTT.

The chain couples TRBV10-3 to TRBJ1-1, with D possibly matching TRBD1 (5 bases). With 3 bases removed from V and 5 bases from J, the gap between germline ends came to 19 bases. Germline V gene lookup returns CDR1 ENHRY and CDR2 SYGVKD. The CDR3 runs to 16 residues. The CDR3 protein is CAISDRGVSYRTEAFF. CDR3 sequence (DNA): TGTGCCATCAGTGATAGAGGGGTCAGCTATAGAACTGAAGCTTTCTTT.

V and J are TRBV6-2 or TRBV6-3 and TRBJ1-2; the D gene is possibly TRBD1 (5 bases). Germline CDR1 MNHEY, CDR2 SVGEGT. V lost 2 bases to trimming and J lost 5 bases, with 15 bases between them. This CDR3 is 15 amino acids long. CDR3 sequence: CASSYEQGSPYGYTF. CDR3 bases: TGTGCCAGCAGTTACGAGCAGGGATCCCCTTATGGCTACACCTTC.

The chain couples TRBV6-5 to TRBJ2-7; TRBD1 aligns across 7 bases. The junction had 5 bases not matched to a gene; V was cut back by 6 bases and J by 0 bases. The germline CDR1 and CDR2 sequences are MNHEY and SVGAGI. The CDR3 spans 14 residues. In DNA form, the CDR3 reads TGTGCCAGCAGAACGACAGGGAGCTCCTACGAGCAGTACGTC. Its translation: CASRTTGSSYEQYV.

In this sample, this clonotype turned up many times. A junction boundary mismatches the germline segment, possibly from a read error. The CDR3 here is CASSSTPGLDFF. The CDR3 DNA is TGTGCCAGCAGCTCCACTCCGGGACTAGACTTCTTC. The V call is TRBV11-2, the J call TRBJ2-5, with 8 bases matching TRBD2. In germline, CDR1 is SGHAT, CDR2 FQNNGV. The CDR3 is 12 residues long. Using reference TRBV11-2 and TRBJ2-5 for the parts outside the CDR3, the full variable domain is EAGVAQSPRYKIIEKRQSVAFWCNPISGHATLYWYQQILGQGPKLLIQFQNNGVVDDSQLPKDRFSAERLKGVDSTLKIQPAKLEDSAVYLCASSSTPGLDFFGPGTRLLVL.

The CDR3, as DNA: TGCAGTGCTAGCCGAGGGACCTCTGGGGCCAACGTCCTGACTTTC. Translating gives CSASRGTSGANVLTF. The J gene is TRBJ2-6, the V gene TRBV20-1; D possibly uses TRBD1 or TRBD2 (5 bases each). Germline V gene lookup returns CDR1 DFQATT and CDR2 SNEGSKA (reference sequence). This CDR3 is 15 amino acids long. Between the trimmed V and J ends, which lost 3 bases and 0 bases, there was a span of 9 bases.

This clonotype was recorded a few times. The chain carries TRBV12-3 or TRBV12-4 and TRBJ2-1; 7 nucleotides agree with TRBD2. Unmatched junction bases numbered 3, after V lost 6 bases and J lost 4 bases. The CDR3 totals 13 residues. As DNA, the CDR3 is TGTGCCAGCAGCCTACTAGCGTACAATGAGCAGTTCTTC. This codes for CASSLLAYNEQFF.

This clonotype was seen ten or more times. The gene calls are TRBV4-3 and TRBJ1-2, with D possibly matching TRBD1 (6 bases). The germline gives CDR1 LGHNA, CDR2 YSLEER. This CDR3 is built from 15 residues. Between the trimmed V and J ends, which lost 1 base and 5 bases, there was a span of 14 bases. Here the CDR3 reads CASSQGGGAGYGYTF. CDR3 nucleotides: TGCGCCAGCAGCCAAGGGGGGGGCGCCGGGTATGGCTACACCTTC.

This clonotype was observed at least ten times. The rearrangement uses TRBV20-1 and TRBJ1-6; D remains ambiguous. Germline V CDR1 and CDR2: DFQATT, SNEGSKA (reference sequence). The CDR3 contains 14 residues. The V and J ends lost 0 bases and 10 bases respectively, with 13 bases between them. The CDR3 DNA follows: TGCAGTGCTAGAGATGGCAGGACGTTCTCACCCCTCCACTTT. Translated, it gives CSARDGRTFSPLHF.

The chain couples TRBV6-5 to TRBJ2-7, with TRBD1 matching over 8 bases. V was pared by 5 bases and J by 2 bases, with 5 bases of the junction left unmatched. Germline CDR1 is MNHEY and CDR2 is SVGAGI. The CDR3 contains 14 residues. DNA of the CDR3: TGTGCCAGCAGTCGTGGGACAGGCCCCTACGAGCAGTACTTC. This sequence encodes CASSRGTGPYEQYF.

The CDR3 here is CASSLDSRGVSYEQYF. The DNA for the CDR3 is TGCGCCAGCAGCTTGGACTCGCGGGGGGTATCCTACGAGCAGTACTTC. This chain joins TRBV5-1 and TRBJ2-7; 8 positions match TRBD2. Per germline, CDR1 SGHRS and CDR2 YFSETQ. CDR3 length: 16 amino acids. V was pared by 0 bases and J by 1 base, with 6 bases of the junction left unmatched. The full variable domain, completed using reference TRBV5-1 and TRBJ2-7, is KAGVTQTPRYLIKTRGQQVTLSCSPISGHRSVSWYQQTPGQGLQFLFEYFSETQRNKGNFPGRFSGRQFSNSRSEMNVSTLELGDSALYLCASSLDSRGVSYEQYFGPGTRLTVT.

This chain joins TRBV6-5 and TRBJ1-4; tentative D call: TRBD1 (6 bases). The V and J ends lost 8 bases and 4 bases respectively, with 14 bases between them. Germline CDR1 and CDR2: MNHEY and SVGAGI. This CDR3 region has 14 residues. CDR3: CASWAGAINEKLFF. In DNA form, the CDR3 reads TGTGCCAGCTGGGCAGGGGCCATTAATGAAAAACTGTTTTTT.

This chain connects TRBV7-8 to TRBJ1-2; D ambiguous. V shed 1 base and J shed 0 bases, with 9 bases lying between them. The germline CDR1 and CDR2 sequences are SGHVS and FQNEAQ. This CDR3 region has 15 residues. CDR3 residues: CASSLVVASNYGYTF. The CDR3 bases are TGTGCCAGCAGCTTAGTAGTGGCTTCTAACTATGGCTACACCTTC. The variable domain in full, with the rest retrieved from reference TRBV7-8 and TRBJ1-2, is GAGVSQSPRYKVAKRGQDVALRCDPISGHVSLFWYQQALGQGPEFLTYFQNEAQLDKSGLPSDRFFAERPEGSVSTLKIQRTQQEDSAVYLCASSLVVASNYGYTFGSGTRLTVV.

V and J are TRBV7-9 and TRBJ2-7; D might be TRBD2 (6 bases). V dropped 1 base and J dropped 4 bases, with 14 bases sitting between them. The CDR3 runs 15 residues. Germline V lookup: CDR1 SEHNR, CDR2 FQNEAQ (reference sequence). The CDR3 is CASSLVSGEPYEQYF. As DNA, the CDR3 is TGTGCCAGCAGCTTAGTGTCGGGGGAGCCTTACGAGCAGTACTTC. The full variable domain, with the rest looked up from reference TRBV7-9 and TRBJ2-7, is DTGVSQNPRHKITKRGQNVTFRCDPISEHNRLYWYRQTLGQGPEFLTYFQNEAQLEKSRLLSDRFSAERPKGSFSTLEIQRTEQGDSAMYLCASSLVSGEPYEQYFGPGTRLTVT.

This clonotype was seen a handful of times. The gene calls are TRBV6-5 and TRBJ2-7; 9 positions agree with TRBD2. The V segment lost 6 bases and the J segment 0 bases; nucleotides outside the gene matches: 12. Germline V gives CDR1 MNHEY, CDR2 SVGAGI. The CDR3 has 17 residues. In DNA form, the CDR3 reads TGTGCCAGCAGACCGAAATGGGGACTAGCCAACTCCTACGAGCAGTACTTC. Translation gives CASRPKWGLANSYEQYF.

This chain links TRBV5-1 with TRBJ2-2, with a tentative D call TRBD1 (6 bases). V was cut by 4 bases and J by 1 base, with 11 bases left in between. Germline CDR1 and CDR2: SGHRS and YFSETQ. The CDR3 runs to 15 residues. The CDR3 loop is CASSPWTENTGELFF. The DNA of the CDR3 is TGCGCCAGCAGCCCCTGGACAGAGAACACCGGGGAGCTGTTTTTT.

This clonotype was seen a handful of times. V is TRBV6-2 or TRBV6-3 and J is TRBJ1-5; D might be TRBD1 (5 bases). The CDR3 sequence is 16 residues long. V dropped 8 bases and J dropped 0 bases, with 17 bases sitting between them. Germline loops: CDR1 MNHEY, CDR2 SVGEGT. CDR3 sequence: CASGGLRKYSNQPQHF. For the CDR3, the DNA is TGTGCCAGCGGGGGATTACGGAAATATAGCAATCAGCCCCAGCATTTT.

The chain joins TRBV11-2 to TRBJ2-3; TRBD2 is a possible D gene (6 bases). There are 15 residues in the CDR3. Germline V CDR1 and CDR2: SGHAT, FQNNGV. V was pared by 1 base and J by 3 bases, with 11 bases between. The CDR3 spells CASSLGIRETDTQYF. As DNA, the CDR3 is TGTGCCAGCAGCTTAGGAATCCGGGAGACAGATACGCAGTATTTT. Using reference TRBV11-2 and TRBJ2-3 for the parts outside the CDR3, the full variable domain is EAGVAQSPRYKIIEKRQSVAFWCNPISGHATLYWYQQILGQGPKLLIQFQNNGVVDDSQLPKDRFSAERLKGVDSTLKIQPAKLEDSAVYLCASSLGIRETDTQYFGPGTRLTVL.